This T cell receptor beta chain is drawn from a study of CD8+ T cells in alopecia areata. The sample's treatment: oral pan-JAK inhibitor, 5-10 mg twice daily. This CDR3 has 15 residues. The ends were cut back, 6 bases at V and 2 bases at J, with 14 bases in the middle. cDNA reverse transcribed from extracted RNA served as the sequencing template. Libraries were prepared by immunoSEQ multiplex PCR; TCRdb keeps only in-frame clonotypes and omits some of them. The sample has around 170,000 clones, 40% to 55% seen once. The source was CD8+ T cells sorted from blood, collected at approximately week 51, from a patient treated with tofacitinib. This clonotype originated in a human donor with alopecia areata. V usage is TRBV6-7 and J usage is TRBJ1-5, with a weak D call TRBD1 (5 bases). TRBV6-7 is annotated as an ORF whose role is uncertain. The CDR3 DNA sequence: TGTGCCAGCAGCAAACTGGGGGTAGGCAATCAGCCCCAGCATTTT. Its translation: CASSKLGVGNQPQHF.